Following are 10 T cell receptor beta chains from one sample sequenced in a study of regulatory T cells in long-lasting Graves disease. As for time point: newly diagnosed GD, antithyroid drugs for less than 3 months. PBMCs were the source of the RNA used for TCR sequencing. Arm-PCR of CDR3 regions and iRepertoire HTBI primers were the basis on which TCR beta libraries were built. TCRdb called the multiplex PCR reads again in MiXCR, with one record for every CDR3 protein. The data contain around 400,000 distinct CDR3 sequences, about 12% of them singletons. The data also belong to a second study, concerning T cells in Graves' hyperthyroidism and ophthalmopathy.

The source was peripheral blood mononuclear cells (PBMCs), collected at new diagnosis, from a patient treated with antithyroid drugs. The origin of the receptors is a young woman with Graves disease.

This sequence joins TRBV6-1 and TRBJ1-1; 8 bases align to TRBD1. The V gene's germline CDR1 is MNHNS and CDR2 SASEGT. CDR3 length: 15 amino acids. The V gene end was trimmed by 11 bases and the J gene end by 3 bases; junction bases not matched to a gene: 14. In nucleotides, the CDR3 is TGTGCCGCACGCCAAAGACAGGGGAGGGACACTGAAGCTTTCTTT. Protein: CAARQRQGRDTEAFF.

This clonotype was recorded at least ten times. CDR3 nucleotide sequence: TGCAGTGCCTGGGACTCAGCCTACAATGAGCAGTTCTTC. As protein: CSAWDSAYNEQFF. J is TRBJ2-1 and V is TRBV20-1; D is perhaps TRBD2 (6 bases). The V gene's germline CDR1 is DFQATT and CDR2 SNEGSKA (reference sequence). The CDR3 totals 13 residues. V shed 6 bases and J shed 2 bases, with 11 bases lying between them.

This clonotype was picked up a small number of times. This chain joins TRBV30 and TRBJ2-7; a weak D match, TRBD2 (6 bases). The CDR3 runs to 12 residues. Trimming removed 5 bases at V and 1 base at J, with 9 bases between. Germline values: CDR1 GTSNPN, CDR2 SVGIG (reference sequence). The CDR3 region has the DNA TGTGCCTGGGGCGGGAAGTCCTACGAGCAGTACTTC. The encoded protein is CAWGGKSYEQYF.

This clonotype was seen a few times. The CDR3 protein is CAWTGTGGGYTF. CDR3 nucleotide sequence: TGTGCCTGGACGGGGACAGGGGGCGGCTACACCTTC. J is TRBJ1-2 and V is TRBV30; TRBD1 agrees at 12 bases. The CDR3 runs to 12 residues. V lost 4 bases and J lost 8; bases outside the gene matches: 2. The germline V gene encodes CDR1 GTSNPN and CDR2 SVGIG (reference sequence).

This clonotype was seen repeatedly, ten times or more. The DNA for the CDR3 is TGTGCCAGCCGAGACACGAGCTCCTACGAGCAGTACTTC. Its protein product is CASRDTSSYEQYF. The V call is TRBV28, the J call TRBJ2-7, with no clear D. The CDR3 covers 13 residues. Germline assignment: CDR1 MDHEN and CDR2 SYDVKM. V lost 8 bases and J lost 0, with 11 bases in between.

In DNA form, the CDR3 reads TGTGCCACCTCGGCGCGGGGGGACAATGAGCAGTTCTTC. Protein: CATSARGDNEQFF. J is TRBJ2-1 and V is TRBV10-3, with 8 bases that match TRBD2. There are 13 residues in the CDR3. The germline V gene encodes CDR1 ENHRY and CDR2 SYGVKD. Losses at the gene ends were 10 bases for V and 5 bases for J; bases not matched to a gene: 7.

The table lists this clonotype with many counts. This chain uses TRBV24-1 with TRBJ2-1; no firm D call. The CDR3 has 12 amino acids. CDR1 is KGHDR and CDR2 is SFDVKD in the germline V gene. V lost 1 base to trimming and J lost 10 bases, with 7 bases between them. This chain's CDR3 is CATSDFSEEQFF. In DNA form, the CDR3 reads TGTGCCACCAGTGATTTTTCGGAGGAGCAGTTCTTC.

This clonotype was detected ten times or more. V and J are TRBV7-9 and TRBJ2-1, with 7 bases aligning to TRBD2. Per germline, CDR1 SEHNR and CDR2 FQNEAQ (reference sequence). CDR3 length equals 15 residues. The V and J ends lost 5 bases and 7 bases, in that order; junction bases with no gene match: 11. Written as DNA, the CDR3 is TGTGCCAGCAGCAGAGCGGCGGGAGTTGGGAATGAGCAGTTCTTC. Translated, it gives CASSRAAGVGNEQFF.

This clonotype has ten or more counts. The CDR3 DNA follows: TGTGCCAGCAGTTCCACTAGCGGGGCCACAGATACGCAGTATTTT. Its protein is CASSSTSGATDTQYF. The V call is TRBV6-5, the J call TRBJ2-3; the match to TRBD2 covers 10 bases. CDR3 size: 15 residues. The V gene's germline CDR1 is MNHEY and CDR2 SVGAGI. V lost 4 bases and J lost 2; bases outside the gene matches: 3.

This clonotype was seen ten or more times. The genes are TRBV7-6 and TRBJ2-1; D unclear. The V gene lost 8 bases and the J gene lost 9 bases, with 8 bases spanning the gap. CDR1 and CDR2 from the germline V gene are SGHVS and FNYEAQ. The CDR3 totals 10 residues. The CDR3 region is CASGQAEQFF. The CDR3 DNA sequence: TGTGCCAGCGGGCAAGCTGAGCAGTTCTTC.